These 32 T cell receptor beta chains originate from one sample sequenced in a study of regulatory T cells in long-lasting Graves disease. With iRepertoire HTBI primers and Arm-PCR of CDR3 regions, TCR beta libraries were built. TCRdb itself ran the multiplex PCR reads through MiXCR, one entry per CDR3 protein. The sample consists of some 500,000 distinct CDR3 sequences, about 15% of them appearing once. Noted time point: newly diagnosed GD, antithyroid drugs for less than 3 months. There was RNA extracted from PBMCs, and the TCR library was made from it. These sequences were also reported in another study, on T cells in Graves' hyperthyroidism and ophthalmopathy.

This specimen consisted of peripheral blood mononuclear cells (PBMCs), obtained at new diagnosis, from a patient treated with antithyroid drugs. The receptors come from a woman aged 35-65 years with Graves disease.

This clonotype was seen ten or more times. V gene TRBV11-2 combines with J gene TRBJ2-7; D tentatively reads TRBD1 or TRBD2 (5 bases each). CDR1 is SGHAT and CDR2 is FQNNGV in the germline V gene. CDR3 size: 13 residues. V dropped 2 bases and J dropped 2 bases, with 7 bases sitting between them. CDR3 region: CASSLWGPYEQYF. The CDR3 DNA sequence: TGTGCCAGCAGCTTATGGGGACCCTACGAGCAGTACTTC.

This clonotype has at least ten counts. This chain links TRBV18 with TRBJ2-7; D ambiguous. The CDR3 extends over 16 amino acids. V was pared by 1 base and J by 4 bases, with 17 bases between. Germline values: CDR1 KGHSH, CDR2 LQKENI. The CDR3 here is CASSPQAGSVGYEQYF. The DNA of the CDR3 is TGTGCCAGCTCACCACAGGCAGGTTCCGTTGGTTACGAGCAGTACTTC.

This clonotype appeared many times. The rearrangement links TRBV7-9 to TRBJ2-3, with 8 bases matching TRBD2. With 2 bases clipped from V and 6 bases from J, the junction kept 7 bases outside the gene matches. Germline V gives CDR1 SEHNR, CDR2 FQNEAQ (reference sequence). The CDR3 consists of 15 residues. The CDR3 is CASSLTSGLRDTQYF. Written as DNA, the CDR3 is TGTGCCAGCAGCTTAACTAGCGGCCTTAGGGATACGCAGTATTTT.

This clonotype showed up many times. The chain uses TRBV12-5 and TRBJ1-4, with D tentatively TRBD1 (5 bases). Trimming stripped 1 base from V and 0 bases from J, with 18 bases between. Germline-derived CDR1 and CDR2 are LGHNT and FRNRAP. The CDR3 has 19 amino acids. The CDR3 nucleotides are TGTGCTAGTGGTTTGGACTTTGGGGGACCCTTTGCAACTAATGAAAAACTGTTTTTT. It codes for CASGLDFGGPFATNEKLFF.

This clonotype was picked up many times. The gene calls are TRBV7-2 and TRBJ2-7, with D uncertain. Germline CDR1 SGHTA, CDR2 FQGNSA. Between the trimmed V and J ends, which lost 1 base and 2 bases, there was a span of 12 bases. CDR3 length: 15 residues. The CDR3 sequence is CASSLVAPGTYEQYF. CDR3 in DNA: TGTGCCAGCAGCTTAGTCGCTCCGGGCACCTACGAGCAGTACTTC. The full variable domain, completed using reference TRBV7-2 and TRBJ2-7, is GAGVSQSPSNKVTEKGKDVELRCDPISGHTALYWYRQSLGQGLEFLIYFQGNSAPDKSGLPSDRFSAERTGGSVSTLTIQRTQQEDSAVYLCASSLVAPGTYEQYFGPGTRLTVT.

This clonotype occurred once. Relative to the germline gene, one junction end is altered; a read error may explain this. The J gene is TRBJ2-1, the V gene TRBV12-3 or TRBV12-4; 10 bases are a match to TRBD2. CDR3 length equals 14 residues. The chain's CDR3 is CASSFTSGETEQLF. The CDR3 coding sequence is TGTGCCAGCAGTTTCACTAGCGGGGAGACAGAGCAGCTCTTC.

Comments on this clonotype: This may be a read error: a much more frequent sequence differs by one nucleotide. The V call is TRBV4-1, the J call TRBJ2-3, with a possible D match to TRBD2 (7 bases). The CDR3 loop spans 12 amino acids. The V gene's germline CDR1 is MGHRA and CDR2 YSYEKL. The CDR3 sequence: CAGSQGGGTQYF. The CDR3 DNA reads TGCGCCGGCAGCCAAGGGGGAGGGACGCAGTATTTT.

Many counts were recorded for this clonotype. The CDR3: CASSLQETDTQYF. For the CDR3, the DNA is TGTGCCAGCAGTTTACAGGAGACAGATACGCAGTATTTT. This chain joins TRBV7-9 and TRBJ2-3; D may be TRBD1 (5 bases). CDR1 and CDR2 (germline): SEHNR, FQNEAQ (reference sequence). Trimming left V 6 bases short and J 3 bases short, with 10 bases between. The CDR3 is 13 residues long.

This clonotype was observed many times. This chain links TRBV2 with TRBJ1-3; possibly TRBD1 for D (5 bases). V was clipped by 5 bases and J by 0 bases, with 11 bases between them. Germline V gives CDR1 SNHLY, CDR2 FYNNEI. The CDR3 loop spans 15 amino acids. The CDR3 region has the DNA TGTGCCAGCAGTCCCCGGGGCAACTCTGGAAACACCATATATTTT. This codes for CASSPRGNSGNTIYF.

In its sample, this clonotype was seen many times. In DNA, the CDR3 is TGTGCCAGCAGTGGACAGAGCACAGATACGCAGTATTTT. It specifies CASSGQSTDTQYF. The chain joins TRBV2 to TRBJ2-3; D possibly corresponds to TRBD1 (5 bases). Germline V gives CDR1 SNHLY, CDR2 FYNNEI. Deletions cut 4 bases from V and 0 bases from J, with 5 bases between. The CDR3 consists of 13 residues.

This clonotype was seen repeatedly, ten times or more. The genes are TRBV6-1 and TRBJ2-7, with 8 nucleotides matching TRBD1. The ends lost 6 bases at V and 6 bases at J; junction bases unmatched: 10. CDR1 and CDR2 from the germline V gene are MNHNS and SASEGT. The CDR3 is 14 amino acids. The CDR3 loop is CASSSPQDRAEQYF. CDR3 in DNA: TGTGCCAGCAGCAGTCCCCAGGACAGGGCCGAGCAGTACTTC.

In DNA, the CDR3 is TGTGCCATCAGTGAGTCGAGGCAGGGGGCCACAGATACGCAGTATTTT. Amino acid sequence: CAISESRQGATDTQYF. The chain couples TRBV10-3 to TRBJ2-3, with TRBD1 matching 8 bases. There are 16 residues in the CDR3. Germline lookup yields CDR1 ENHRY and CDR2 SYGVKD. The junction had 4 bases not matched to a gene; V was cut back by 0 bases and J by 2 bases.

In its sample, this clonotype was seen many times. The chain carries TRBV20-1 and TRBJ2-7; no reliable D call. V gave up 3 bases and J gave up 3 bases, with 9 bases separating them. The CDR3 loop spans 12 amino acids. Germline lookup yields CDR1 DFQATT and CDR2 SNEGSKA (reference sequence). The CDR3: CSASNNLYEQYF. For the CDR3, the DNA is TGCAGTGCTAGTAACAACCTCTACGAGCAGTACTTC.

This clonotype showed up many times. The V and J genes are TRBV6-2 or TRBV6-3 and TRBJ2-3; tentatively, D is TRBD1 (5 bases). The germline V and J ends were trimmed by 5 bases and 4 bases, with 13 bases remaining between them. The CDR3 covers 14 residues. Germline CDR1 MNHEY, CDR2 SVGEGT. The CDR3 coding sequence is TGTGCCAGCAGTATACCAGGGTCCGCAGATACGCAGTATTTT. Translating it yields CASSIPGSADTQYF.

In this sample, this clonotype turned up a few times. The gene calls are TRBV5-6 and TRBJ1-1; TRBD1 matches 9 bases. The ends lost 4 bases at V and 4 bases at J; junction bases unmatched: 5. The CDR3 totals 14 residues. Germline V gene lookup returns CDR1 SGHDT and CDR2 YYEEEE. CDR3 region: CASSTGTGTTEAFF. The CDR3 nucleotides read TGTGCCAGCAGCACAGGGACAGGGACCACTGAAGCTTTCTTT. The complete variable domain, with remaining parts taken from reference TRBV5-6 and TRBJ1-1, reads DAGVTQSPTHLIKTRGQQVTLRCSPKSGHDTVSWYQQALGQGPQFIFQYYEEEERQRGNFPDRFSGHQFPNYSSELNVNALLLGDSALYLCASSTGTGTTEAFFGQGTRLTVV.

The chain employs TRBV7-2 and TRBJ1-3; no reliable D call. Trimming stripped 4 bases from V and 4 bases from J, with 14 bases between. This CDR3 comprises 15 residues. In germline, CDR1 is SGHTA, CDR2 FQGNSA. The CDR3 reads CASSSAYNPGNTIYF. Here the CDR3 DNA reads TGTGCCAGCAGCTCCGCCTACAACCCCGGAAACACCATATATTTT. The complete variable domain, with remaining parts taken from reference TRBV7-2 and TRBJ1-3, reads GAGVSQSPSNKVTEKGKDVELRCDPISGHTALYWYRQSLGQGLEFLIYFQGNSAPDKSGLPSDRFSAERTGGSVSTLTIQRTQQEDSAVYLCASSSAYNPGNTIYFGEGSWLTVV.

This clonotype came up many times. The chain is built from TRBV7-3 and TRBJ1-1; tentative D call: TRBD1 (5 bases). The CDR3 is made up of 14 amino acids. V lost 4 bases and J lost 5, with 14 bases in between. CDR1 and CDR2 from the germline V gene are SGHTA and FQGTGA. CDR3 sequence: CASSSKGTGTEAFF. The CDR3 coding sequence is TGTGCCAGCAGCTCCAAGGGGACTGGAACTGAAGCTTTCTTT.

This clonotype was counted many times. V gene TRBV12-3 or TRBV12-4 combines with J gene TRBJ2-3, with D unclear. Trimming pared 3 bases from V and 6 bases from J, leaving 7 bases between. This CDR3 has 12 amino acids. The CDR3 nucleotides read TGTGCCAGCAGTTTTGGGCGCGATACGCAGTATTTT. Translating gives CASSFGRDTQYF.

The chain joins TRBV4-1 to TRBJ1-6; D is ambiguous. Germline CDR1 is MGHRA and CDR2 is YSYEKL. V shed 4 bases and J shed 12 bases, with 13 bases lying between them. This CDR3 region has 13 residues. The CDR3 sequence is CASSPRAEGPLHF. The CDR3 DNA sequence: TGCGCCAGCAGCCCCCGGGCAGAAGGACCCCTCCACTTT.

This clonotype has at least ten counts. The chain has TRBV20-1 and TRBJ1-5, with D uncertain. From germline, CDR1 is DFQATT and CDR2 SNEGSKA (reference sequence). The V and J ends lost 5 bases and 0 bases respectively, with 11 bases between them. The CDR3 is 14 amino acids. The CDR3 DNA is TGCAGTGCTGGAGGAGTATATAGCAATCAGCCCCAGCATTTT. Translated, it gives CSAGGVYSNQPQHF.

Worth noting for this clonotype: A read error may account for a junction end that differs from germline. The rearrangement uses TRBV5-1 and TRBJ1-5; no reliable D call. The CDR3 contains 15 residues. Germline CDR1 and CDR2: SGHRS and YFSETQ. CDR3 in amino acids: CASRLDGLHNQPQHF. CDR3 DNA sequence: TGCGCCAGCAGATTGGACGGTCTACACAATCAGCCCCAGCATTTT.

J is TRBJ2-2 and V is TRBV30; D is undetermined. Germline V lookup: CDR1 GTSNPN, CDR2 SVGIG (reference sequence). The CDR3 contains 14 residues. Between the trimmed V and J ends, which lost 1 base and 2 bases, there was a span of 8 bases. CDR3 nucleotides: TGTGCCTGGAGTGCGGTGCTCAACACCGGGGAGCTGTTTTTT. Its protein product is CAWSAVLNTGELFF.

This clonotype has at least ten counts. In DNA form, the CDR3 reads TGTGCCAGTAGTTCACTGACGGAGAGCTCCTATAATTCACCCCTCCACTTT. Protein sequence: CASSSLTESSYNSPLHF. V is TRBV19 and J is TRBJ1-6; D unresolved. V was cut by 5 bases and J by 0 bases, with 14 bases left in between. CDR1 and CDR2 (germline): LNHDA, SQIVND (reference sequence). The CDR3 is 17 amino acids.

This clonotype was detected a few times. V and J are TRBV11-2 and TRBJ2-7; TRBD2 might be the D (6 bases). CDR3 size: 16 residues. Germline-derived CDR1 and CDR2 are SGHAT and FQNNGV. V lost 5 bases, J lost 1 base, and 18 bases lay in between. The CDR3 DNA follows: TGTGCCAGCAGCCAAAGGGTGTACGGGACTTCCTACGAGCAGTACTTC. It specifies CASSQRVYGTSYEQYF.

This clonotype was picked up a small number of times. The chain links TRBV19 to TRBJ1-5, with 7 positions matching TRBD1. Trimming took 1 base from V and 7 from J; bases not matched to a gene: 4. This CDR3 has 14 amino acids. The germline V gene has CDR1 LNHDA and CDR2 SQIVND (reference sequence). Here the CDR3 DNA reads TGTGCCAGTAGTATAGGCTCAGGGGGACAGCCCCAGCATTTT. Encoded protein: CASSIGSGGQPQHF.

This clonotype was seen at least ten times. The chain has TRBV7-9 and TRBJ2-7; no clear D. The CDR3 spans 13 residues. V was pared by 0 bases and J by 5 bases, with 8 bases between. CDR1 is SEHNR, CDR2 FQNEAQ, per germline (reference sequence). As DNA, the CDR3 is TGTGCCAGCAGCTTAGCCCCCCAGGACGAGCAGTACTTC. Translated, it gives CASSLAPQDEQYF.

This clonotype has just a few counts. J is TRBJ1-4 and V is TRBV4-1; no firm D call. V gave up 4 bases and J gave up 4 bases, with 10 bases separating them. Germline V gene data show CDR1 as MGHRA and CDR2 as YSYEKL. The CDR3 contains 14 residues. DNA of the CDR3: TGCGCCAGCAGCCGGGGATTGGGTAATGAAAAACTGTTTTTT. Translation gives CASSRGLGNEKLFF.

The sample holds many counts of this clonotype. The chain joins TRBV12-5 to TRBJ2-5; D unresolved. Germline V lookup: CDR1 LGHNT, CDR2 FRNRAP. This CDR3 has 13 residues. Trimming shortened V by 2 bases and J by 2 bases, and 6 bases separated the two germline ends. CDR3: CASGLTAQETQYF. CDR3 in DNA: TGTGCTAGTGGTTTGACAGCGCAAGAGACCCAGTACTTC.

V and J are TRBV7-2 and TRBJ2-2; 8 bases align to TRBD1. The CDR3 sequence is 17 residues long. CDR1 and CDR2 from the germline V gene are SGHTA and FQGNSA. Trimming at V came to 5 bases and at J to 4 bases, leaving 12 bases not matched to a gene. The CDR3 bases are TGTGCCAGCAGCCGGGACAGGCGGACGGGCAGCACCGGGGAGCTGTTTTTT. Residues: CASSRDRRTGSTGELFF. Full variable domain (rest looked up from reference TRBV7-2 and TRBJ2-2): GAGVSQSPSNKVTEKGKDVELRCDPISGHTALYWYRQSLGQGLEFLIYFQGNSAPDKSGLPSDRFSAERTGGSVSTLTIQRTQQEDSAVYLCASSRDRRTGSTGELFFGEGSRLTVL.

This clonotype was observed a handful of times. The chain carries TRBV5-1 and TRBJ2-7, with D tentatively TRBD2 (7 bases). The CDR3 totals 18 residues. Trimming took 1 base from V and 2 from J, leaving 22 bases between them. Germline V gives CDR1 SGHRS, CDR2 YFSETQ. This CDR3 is CASSLNSGGGTEAYEQYF. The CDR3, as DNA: TGCGCCAGCAGCTTGAATTCTGGGGGGGGCACCGAAGCCTACGAGCAGTACTTC.

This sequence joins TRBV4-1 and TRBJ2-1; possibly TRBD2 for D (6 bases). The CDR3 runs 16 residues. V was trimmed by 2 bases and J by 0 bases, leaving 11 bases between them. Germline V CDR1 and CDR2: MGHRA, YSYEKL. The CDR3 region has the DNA TGCGCCAGCAGCCAAACCTCGGGGGTCTCCTACAATGAGCAGTTCTTC. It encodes CASSQTSGVSYNEQFF.

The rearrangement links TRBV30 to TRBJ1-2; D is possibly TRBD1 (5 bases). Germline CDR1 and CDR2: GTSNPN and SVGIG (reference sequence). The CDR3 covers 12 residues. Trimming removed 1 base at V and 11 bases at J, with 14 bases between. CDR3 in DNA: TGTGCCTGGAGTGGGGCCAAATGGGGGTACACCTTC. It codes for CAWSGAKWGYTF.